This TCR beta chain was observed in a study of neurological immune-mediated disorders. This clonotype was counted ten times or more. Its target is not known. There are 12 residues in the CDR3. Trimming left V 4 bases short and J 6 bases short, with 11 bases between. Germline V gene sequence: CDR1 SGDLS, CDR2 YYNGEE. Time point indicated: longitudinal time-point 1 (baseline). PBMCs stored at -80 C, numbering 2 million, were the origin of the unsorted libraries. Whole-study findings and limits: CDR3 amino acid sequences found in expanded clones were never shared across subjects, suggesting private repertoires in all groups.

Every sequencing run gave over 180 million TCR-beta sequences, taken from 15-18 subjects. MiXCR was run by TCRdb on the 5' RACE reads, yielding one entry per CDR3 protein. Of tens of thousands of distinct CDR3 sequences in the sample, 12% to 15% were seen once. The V gene is TRBV9, the J gene TRBJ2-7; tentatively, D is TRBD2 (5 bases). The TCR comes from a female donor with HTLV-1-associated myelopathy (HAM/TSP). Sample: PBMCs. The CDR3 reads CASSPEGLEQYF. In DNA, the CDR3 is TGTGCCAGCAGCCCAGAGGGCCTCGAGCAGTACTTC.